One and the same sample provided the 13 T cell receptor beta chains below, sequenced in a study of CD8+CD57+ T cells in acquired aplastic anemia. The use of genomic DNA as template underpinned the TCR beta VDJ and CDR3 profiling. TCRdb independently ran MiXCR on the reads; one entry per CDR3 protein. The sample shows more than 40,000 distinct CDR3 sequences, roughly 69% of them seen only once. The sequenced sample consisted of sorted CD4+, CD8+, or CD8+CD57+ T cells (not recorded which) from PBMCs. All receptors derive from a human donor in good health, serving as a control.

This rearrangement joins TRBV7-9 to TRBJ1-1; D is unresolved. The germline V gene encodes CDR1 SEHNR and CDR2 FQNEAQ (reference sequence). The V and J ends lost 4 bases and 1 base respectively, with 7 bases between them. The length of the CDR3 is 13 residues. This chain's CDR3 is CASSWAENTEAFF. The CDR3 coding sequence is TGTGCCAGCAGCTGGGCTGAGAACACTGAAGCTTTCTTT.

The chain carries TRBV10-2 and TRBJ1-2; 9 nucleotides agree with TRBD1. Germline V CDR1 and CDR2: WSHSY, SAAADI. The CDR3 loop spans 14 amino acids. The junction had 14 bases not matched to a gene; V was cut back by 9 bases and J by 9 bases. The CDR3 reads CASMGHGQGTSYTF. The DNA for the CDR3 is TGCGCCAGTATGGGCCATGGACAGGGGACGAGCTACACCTTC.

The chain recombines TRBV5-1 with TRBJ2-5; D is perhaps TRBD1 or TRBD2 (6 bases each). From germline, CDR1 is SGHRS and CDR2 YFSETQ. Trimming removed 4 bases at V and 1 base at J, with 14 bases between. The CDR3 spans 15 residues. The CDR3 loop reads CASSNGGGLQETQYF. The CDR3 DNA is TGCGCCAGCAGCAACGGGGGCGGACTCCAAGAGACCCAGTACTTC.

The CDR3 DNA follows: TGTGCCAGCAGCTTAGCCTCGGGTTTTGGGAATGAGCAGTTCTTC. Its protein is CASSLASGFGNEQFF. The V call is TRBV11-1, the J call TRBJ2-1; no firm D call. V lost 0 bases and J lost 7, with 13 bases in between. The CDR3 is 15 residues long. In germline, CDR1 is SGHAT, CDR2 FQDESV (reference sequence).

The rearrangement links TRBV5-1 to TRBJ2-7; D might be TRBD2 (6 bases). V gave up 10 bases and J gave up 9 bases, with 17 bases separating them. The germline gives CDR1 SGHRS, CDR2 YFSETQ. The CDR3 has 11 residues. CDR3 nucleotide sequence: TGCGCCGGCGGGGCGGGCCCCGGGCAGTACTTC. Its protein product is CAGGAGPGQYF.

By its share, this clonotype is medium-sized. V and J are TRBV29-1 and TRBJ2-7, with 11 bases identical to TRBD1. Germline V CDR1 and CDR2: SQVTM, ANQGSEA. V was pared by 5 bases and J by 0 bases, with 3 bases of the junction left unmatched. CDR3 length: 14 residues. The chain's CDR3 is CSVPGTGGSYEQYF. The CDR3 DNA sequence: TGCAGCGTTCCCGGGACAGGGGGCTCCTACGAGCAGTACTTC.

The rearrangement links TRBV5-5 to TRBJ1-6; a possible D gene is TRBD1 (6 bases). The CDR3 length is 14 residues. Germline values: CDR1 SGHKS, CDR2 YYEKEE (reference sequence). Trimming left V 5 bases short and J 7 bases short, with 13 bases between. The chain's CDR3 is CASSPGQRNSPLHF. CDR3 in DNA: TGTGCCAGCAGTCCTGGACAGAGAAATTCACCCCTCCACTTT. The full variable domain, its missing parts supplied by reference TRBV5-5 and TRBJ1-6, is DAGVTQSPTHLIKTRGQQVTLRCSPISGHKSVSWYQQVLGQGPQFIFQYYEKEERGRGNFPDRFSARQFPNYSSELNVNALLLGDSALYLCASSPGQRNSPLHFGNGTRLTVT.

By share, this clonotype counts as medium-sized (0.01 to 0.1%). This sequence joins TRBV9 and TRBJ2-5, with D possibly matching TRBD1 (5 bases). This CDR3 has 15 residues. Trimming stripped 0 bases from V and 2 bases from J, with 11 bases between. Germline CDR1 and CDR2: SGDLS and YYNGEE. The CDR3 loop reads CASSVATTGQETQYF. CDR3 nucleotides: TGTGCCAGCAGCGTAGCTACAACAGGTCAAGAGACCCAGTACTTC.

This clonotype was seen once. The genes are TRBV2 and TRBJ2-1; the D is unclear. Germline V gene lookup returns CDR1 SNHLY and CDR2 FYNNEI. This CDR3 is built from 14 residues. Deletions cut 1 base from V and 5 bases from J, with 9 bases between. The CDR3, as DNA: TGTGCCAGCAGTGAAGTGGGCAGAGACAATGAGCAGTTCTTC. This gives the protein CASSEVGRDNEQFF.

CDR3 region: CASRPGTTGGEQYF. The DNA of the CDR3 is TGTGCCAGTAGACCAGGAACAACAGGGGGCGAGCAGTACTTC. The chain is built from TRBV19 and TRBJ2-7, with 8 bases matching TRBD1. The CDR3 loop spans 14 amino acids. Trimming removed 6 bases from V and 6 bases from J; junction bases left unmatched: 10. Germline V gives CDR1 LNHDA, CDR2 SQIVND (reference sequence).

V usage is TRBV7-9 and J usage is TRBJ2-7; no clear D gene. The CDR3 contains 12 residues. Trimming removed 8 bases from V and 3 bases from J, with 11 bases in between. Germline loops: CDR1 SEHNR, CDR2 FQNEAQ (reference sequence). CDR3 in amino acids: CASCVDGYEQYF. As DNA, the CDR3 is TGTGCCAGCTGTGTGGACGGCTACGAGCAGTACTTC.

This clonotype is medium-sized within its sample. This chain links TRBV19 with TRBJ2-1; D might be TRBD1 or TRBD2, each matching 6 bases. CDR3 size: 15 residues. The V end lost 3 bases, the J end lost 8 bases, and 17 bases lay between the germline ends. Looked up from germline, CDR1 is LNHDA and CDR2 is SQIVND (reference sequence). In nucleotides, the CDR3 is TGTGCCAGTAGTATTGGTGCGCGGGACAACGATGAGCAGTTCTTC. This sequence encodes CASSIGARDNDEQFF.

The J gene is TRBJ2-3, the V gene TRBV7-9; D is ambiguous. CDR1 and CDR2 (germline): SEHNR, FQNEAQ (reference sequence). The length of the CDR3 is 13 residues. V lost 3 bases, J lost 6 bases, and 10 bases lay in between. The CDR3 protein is CASSFTSADTQYF. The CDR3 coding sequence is TGTGCCAGCAGCTTTACATCGGCCGATACGCAGTATTTT.